The TCR beta chain under discussion was sequenced for a study of shared clonotypes between healthy human individuals. Some clones are missing from TCRdb's copy, which holds only in-frame ones; the method was immunoSEQ multiplex PCR. This sample carries around 2.3 million clones, more than 90% of them seen once, and the ten largest clones take 0.1% to 0.15%. The TCR sequence derives from a man aged 18-30 years in good health. The specimen was naive CD4+ T cells sorted from blood. This sample's subset: CD45RA+ positively selected.

The CDR3: CSGSRVNTEAFF. The CDR3 nucleotides are TGCAGCGGGAGCAGGGTAAACACTGAAGCTTTCTTT. The J gene is TRBJ1-1, the V gene TRBV29-1; tentatively, D is TRBD1 (5 bases). From germline, CDR1 is SQVTM and CDR2 ANQGSEA. Between the trimmed V and J ends, which lost 7 bases and 2 bases, there was a span of 11 bases. The CDR3 totals 12 residues.